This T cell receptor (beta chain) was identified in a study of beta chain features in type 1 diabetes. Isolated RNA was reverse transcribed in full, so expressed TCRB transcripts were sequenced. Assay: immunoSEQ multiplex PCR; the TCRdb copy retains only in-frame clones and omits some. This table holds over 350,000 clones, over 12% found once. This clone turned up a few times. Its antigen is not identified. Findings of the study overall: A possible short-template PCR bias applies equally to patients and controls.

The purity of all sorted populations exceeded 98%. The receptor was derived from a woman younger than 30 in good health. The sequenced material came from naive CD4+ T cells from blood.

The CDR3 sequence is CASGLLSGRVGGELFF. CDR3 nucleotide sequence: TGTGCTAGTGGTTTACTCAGCGGGAGGGTAGGCGGGGAGCTGTTTTTT. The rearrangement joins TRBV12-5 to TRBJ2-2; TRBD2 matches 10 bases. The CDR3 runs 16 residues. Unmatched junction bases numbered 8, after V lost 3 bases and J lost 7 bases. CDR1 LGHNT and CDR2 FRNRAP come from the germline V gene.